This T cell receptor (beta chain) emerged from a study of blood T cell repertoires in COVID-19. Overall study context: Acute-phase and convalescent COVID-19 samples originated in the United States, Italy and Spain. From T cells, B-cell-depleted T cells, or PBMCs came the material, which was cDNA or gDNA.

On this clone: Germline is not matched at one junction end, which may reflect a read error.

Germline CDR1 and CDR2: LGHDT and YNNKEL (reference sequence). CDR3 size: 11 residues. Enrolment of Seattle patients took place during active infection, and they were followed longitudinally. The repertoire was sequenced with immunoSEQ multiplex PCR; TCRdb's copy has only in-frame clones and lacks some. Here the sample spans approximately 500,000 clones, about 89% being singletons. Sequencing was done on a sample of peripheral blood. The TCR originated in a woman in her fifties or sixties with COVID-19, enrolled during active disease. The rearrangement links TRBV3-1 (or the pseudogene TRBV3-2) to TRBJ1-2; D might be TRBD1 (5 bases). CDR3 DNA: TGTGCCAGCAGCCAAGATACGACAGCATTCTTC. It translates to CASSQDTTAFF.